This T cell receptor beta chain was captured in a study of blood T cell repertoires in COVID-19. Study-wide background: Sources were T cells, B-cell-depleted T cells, or PBMCs; the material itself was cDNA or gDNA.

CDR1 is LNHNV and CDR2 is YYDKDF in the germline V gene (reference sequence). Germline trimming cut 0 bases from V and 2 bases from J; bases unmatched to any gene: 8. The CDR3 has 18 residues. Sequencing used immunoSEQ multiplex PCR; TCRdb keeps in-frame clones, though not all of them. The data show 250,000 to 350,000 clones, approximately 90% seen once. Sequenced sample: peripheral blood. The gene calls are TRBV15 and TRBJ2-2, with 8 bases matching TRBD2. This sequence was found in a young man with active or convalescent COVID-19. Here the CDR3 DNA reads TGTGCCACCAGCAGAGATCCGTTCGGGAGGGTAAACACCGGGGAGCTGTTTTTT. Its protein is CATSRDPFGRVNTGELFF.